This TCR beta chain was captured in a study of CD8 T cells in ankylosing spondylitis. Whole-study findings and limits: Made up of about eight highly homologous variants, a TCR beta motif appeared characteristic of ankylosing spondylitis blood. As reported, disease-linked clones showed significant enrichment in matched ankylosing spondylitis synovial fluid. CD8+ by phenotype, disease-linked clones were relatively rare in peripheral blood. Past research had described some motif variants in reactive arthritis synovial fluid and blood.

This clonotype was observed a few times. Its antigen is undetermined. 5'-RACE, quantitative and with molecular barcodes, yielded the TCR beta libraries. TCRdb recomputed calls from the 5' RACE reads with MiXCR, one row per CDR3 protein. Of approximately 500,000 distinct CDR3 sequences listed, roughly 13% are singletons. The CDR3 extends over 13 amino acids. V was trimmed by 5 bases and J by 1 base, leaving 8 bases between them. CDR1 LGHDT and CDR2 YNNKEL come from the germline V gene (reference sequence). The clonotype originates from a male donor with ankylosing spondylitis. The specimen was blood, either unsorted or a sorted T cell fraction (not recorded which). The genes are TRBV3-1 and TRBJ2-5; no definite D call. DNA of the CDR3: TGTGCCAGCAGCTACAGAAGCCAAGAGACCCAGTACTTC. Its protein is CASSYRSQETQYF.